This T cell receptor (beta chain) was documented in a study of graft-versus-host responses after intestinal transplantation (dated by TCRdb to the early 2020s). Notes on the research overall: Recipients received multivisceral, liver-intestinal, or isolated intestinal transplants. Every recipient was given anti-thymocyte globulin induction, then maintenance tacrolimus and steroids for about 3 years. After intestinal transplantation, graft-versus-host and host-versus-graft alloreactive T cell clones in the graft, circulation and bone marrow were tracked using bulk TCR-beta CDR3 sequencing. Alloreactive clones were identified by sequencing pre-transplant mixed lymphocyte reaction products and comparing these products with unstimulated pre-transplant donor and recipient T cells. The cohort enrolled 20 to 25 intestinal transplant recipients, one of whom was a retransplant, and 3 patients without pretransplant specimens were excluded. Donor T cell macrochimerism was defined as a peak of at least 4% donor T cells among recipient peripheral blood mononuclear cells. Rather than going through the commercial service, samples from three later patients were sequenced in-house on an Illumina MiSeq and processed with MiXCR. Findings and caveats that apply to the study as a whole: In the allografts of patients with donor T cell macrochimerism, GvH to HvG T cell clonal ratios were high. The relatively low number and heterogeneity of intestinal transplant patients limited the conclusions. GvH clones turned up in recipient bone marrow, with some appearing earlier in ileal mucosa or blood, a pattern consistent with an intestinal mucosal origin. Peak levels of circulating GvH clones were associated with declines in HvG clones early after transplant.

Libraries were made using the immunoSEQ multiplex PCR assay. For most patients, genomic DNA was isolated using the Qiagen DNeasy Blood and Tissue Kit and was shipped frozen to Adaptive Biotechnologies for TCR sequencing. For most patients, high-throughput TCR-beta CDR3 sequencing of genomic DNA was performed by Adaptive Biotechnologies. The paper's data handling went like this. Adaptive's ImmunoSEQ software was the source of the TCR sequencing data for 15 to 20 patients, while a few other patients were processed with MiXCR and VDJtools. To correct CD4 versus CD8 sorting errors, any sequence found in both subsets at a frequency ratio below 5:1 was removed. CDR3 nucleotide sequences shared between donor and recipient were removed because the origin of such sequences could not be assigned. To be classed as alloreactive, a clone needed at least 2-fold expansion over unstimulated cells and a minimum CFSE-low frequency of 0.002% (template counts) or 0.001% (read counts). Clones detected in sequenced pre-transplant spleen, lymph node, or MLR CFSE-low populations of the donor or recipient were defined as mappable. Cumulative frequency of alloreactive clones was calculated as a percentage of all sequences weighted by copy number. TCRdb carries this immuneACCESS record with in-frame sequences only. Its versions omit some clonotypes, under half of them owing to an unresolved V gene in the studies checked, with the rest unexplained. The D gene and trimming were derived from the DNA, and the V and J assignments and clone size from that table. This sample holds over 75,000 clones; around 92% were observed only once. The ten largest clonotypes hold less than 0.08% of the sample.

On this clone: Its antigen has not been determined. Per-nucleotide qualities are absent, and no much larger clonotype sits a single base away.

Interpreted using the paper, the time point label stands for: cells obtained before transplantation from donor or recipient. CD3+CD4+ and CD3+CD8+ populations were FACS-sorted from unstimulated pre-transplant donor and recipient cells taken from spleen or lymph nodes. CDR1 MNHNY and CDR2 SVGAGI were looked up in the germline V gene (reference sequence). V sheds 5 bases and J sheds 8 bases, leaving 18 bases between their ends. Its CDR3 holds 14 amino acids, cysteine through phenylalanine. Only the CDR3 portion is preserved as DNA: 42 bases, with reading frame beginning at the first base. This receptor was identified in a human donor who was the organ donor for an intestinal transplant. Sequencing used unstimulated CD8+ T cells sorted from spleen or lymph node cells, obtained before transplant. This receptor chain uses TRBV6-6 and TRBJ1-2, and TRBD1 may be the D gene, going by 6 matching bases. The DNA reads as follows: TGTGCCAGCAGTGGGGGGCAGGGGCGGGAGGGCTACACCTTC. Translated, this is CASSGGQGREGYTF.